The rows below give T cell receptor beta chains drawn from one sample of a study of cytomegalovirus exposure and HLA in healthy donors. The assay was immunoSEQ multiplex PCR, and TCRdb's table has in-frame clones only and misses some. This table has fewer than 200,000 clones, 65% to 85% appearing once. The material sequenced was PBMCs. The receptors were gathered from a woman in her forties or fifties in good health and CMV-seropositive. Both conserved end residues are part of each CDR3.

V gene	J gene	CDR3 protein
TRBV6-6	TRBJ1-2	CASRWLTDRYGYTF
TRBV29-1	TRBJ1-1	CSVGGLNTEAFF
TRBV7-3	TRBJ1-1	CASSPGGFHTEAFF
TRBV1	TRBJ2-7	CTSSQGQGLYEQYF
TRBV11-2	TRBJ2-1	CASSLGTQGGYTNEQFF
TRBV9	TRBJ2-7	CASSGGTSGMYEQYF
TRBV15	TRBJ1-4	CATSRDRPSGEKLFF
TRBV4-2	TRBJ2-1	CASSPRTSGRTVNEQFF
TRBV19	TRBJ1-6	CASSIRGMSYNSPLHF
TRBV27	TRBJ1-1	CASSFELNTEAFF
TRBV5-4	TRBJ2-5	CASSLFSGGAQETQYF
TRBV6-5	TRBJ1-1	CASINRGAEEAFF
TRBV5-1	TRBJ2-3	CASQQWGVLSTDTQYF
TRBV6-4	TRBJ2-1	CASSVGGAGLNEQFF
TRBV6-5	TRBJ1-1	CASSSGVGTEAFF
TRBV9	TRBJ2-1	CASSQDGTPGNEQFF
TRBV7-2	TRBJ1-5	CASQIGGLNQPQHF
TRBV7-6	TRBJ2-7	CASSSGLLDEQYF
TRBV7-2	TRBJ1-1	CASSYLGGGTEAFF
TRBV18	TRBJ2-7	CASSPQYGTSVGYEQYF
TRBV28	TRBJ1-6	CATQRGVGGNSPLHF
TRBV9	TRBJ2-1	CASSVSGTVYNEQFF
TRBV4-1	TRBJ1-3	CASSQEAGAFAGNTIYF
TRBV9	TRBJ2-7	CASSVEGGVTYEQYF
TRBV7-2	TRBJ1-1	CASSLDRGGNTEAFF
TRBV28	TRBJ2-1	CASSMGLAGGPPFF
TRBV7-2	TRBJ2-5	CASSAARAGGETQYF
TRBV10-1	TRBJ2-1	CASSESGRLASENEQFF
TRBV7-9	TRBJ2-7	CASSPVEQYF
TRBV30	TRBJ2-7	CAWGMAWRPPYEQYF
TRBV25-1	TRBJ1-2	CASSEPRTGGADDYGYTF
TRBV27	TRBJ2-2	CASSLMTGGDGELFF
TRBV19	TRBJ1-1	CASRQVGEAFF
TRBV7-2	TRBJ1-2	CASHRGSTGDYTF
TRBV9	TRBJ1-2	CASSVGGQNGGYTF
TRBV7-9	TRBJ1-1	CASTFTGTGTEAFF
TRBV10-3	TRBJ2-7	CASRMSGLAVNYEQYF